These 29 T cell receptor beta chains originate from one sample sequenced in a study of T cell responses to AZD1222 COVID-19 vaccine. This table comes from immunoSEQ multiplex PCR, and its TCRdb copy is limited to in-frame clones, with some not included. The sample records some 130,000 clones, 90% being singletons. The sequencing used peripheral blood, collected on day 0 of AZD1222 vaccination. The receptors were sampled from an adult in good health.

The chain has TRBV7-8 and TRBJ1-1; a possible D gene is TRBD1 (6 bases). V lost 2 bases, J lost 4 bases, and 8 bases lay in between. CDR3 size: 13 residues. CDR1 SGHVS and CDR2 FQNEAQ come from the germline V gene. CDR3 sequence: CASSLTGSTEAFF. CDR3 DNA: TGTGCCAGCAGCTTAACAGGGAGCACTGAAGCTTTCTTT.

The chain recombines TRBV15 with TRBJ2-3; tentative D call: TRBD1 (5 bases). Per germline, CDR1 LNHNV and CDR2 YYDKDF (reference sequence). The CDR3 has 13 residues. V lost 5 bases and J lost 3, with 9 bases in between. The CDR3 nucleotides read TGTGCCACCAGCCCCCGACAGACAGATACGCAGTATTTT. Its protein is CATSPRQTDTQYF. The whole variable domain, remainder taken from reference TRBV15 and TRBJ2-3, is DAMVIQNPRYQVTQFGKPVTLSCSQTLNHNVMYWYQQKSSQAPKLLFHYYDKDFNNEADTPDNFQSRRPNTSFCFLDIRSPGLGDTAMYLCATSPRQTDTQYFGPGTRLTVL.

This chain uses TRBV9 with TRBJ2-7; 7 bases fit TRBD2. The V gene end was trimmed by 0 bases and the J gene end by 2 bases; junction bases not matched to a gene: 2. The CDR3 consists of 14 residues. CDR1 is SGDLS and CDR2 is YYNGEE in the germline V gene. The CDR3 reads CASSVDSGPYEQYF. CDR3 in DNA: TGTGCCAGCAGCGTAGATAGCGGGCCCTACGAGCAGTACTTC.

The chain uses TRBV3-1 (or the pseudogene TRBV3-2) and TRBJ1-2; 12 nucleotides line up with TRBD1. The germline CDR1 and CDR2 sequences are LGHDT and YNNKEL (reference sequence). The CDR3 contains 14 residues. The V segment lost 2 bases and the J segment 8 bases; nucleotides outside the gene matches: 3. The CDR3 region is CASSQIGTGGGYTF. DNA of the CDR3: TGTGCCAGCAGCCAAATTGGGACAGGGGGCGGCTACACCTTC.

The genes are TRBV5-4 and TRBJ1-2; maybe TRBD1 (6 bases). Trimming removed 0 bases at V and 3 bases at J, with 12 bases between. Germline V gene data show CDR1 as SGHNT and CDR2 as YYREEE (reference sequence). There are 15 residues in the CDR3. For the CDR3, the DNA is TGTGCCAGCAGCTTGGTGGGCGGGGGCGACTATGGCTACACCTTC. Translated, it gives CASSLVGGGDYGYTF.

This CDR3 is CASSPTMETQYF. In DNA form, the CDR3 reads TGTGCCAGCAGCCCAACCATGGAGACCCAGTACTTC. V gene TRBV9 combines with J gene TRBJ2-5; D is ambiguous. Germline CDR1 and CDR2: SGDLS and YYNGEE. Trimming pared 4 bases from V and 5 bases from J, leaving 9 bases between. CDR3 length equals 12 residues.

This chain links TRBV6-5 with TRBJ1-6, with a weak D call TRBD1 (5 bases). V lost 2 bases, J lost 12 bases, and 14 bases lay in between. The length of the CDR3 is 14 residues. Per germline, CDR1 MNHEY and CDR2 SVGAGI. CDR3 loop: CASSYKGRPQPLHF. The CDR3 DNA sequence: TGTGCCAGCAGTTACAAGGGACGGCCGCAACCCCTCCACTTT.

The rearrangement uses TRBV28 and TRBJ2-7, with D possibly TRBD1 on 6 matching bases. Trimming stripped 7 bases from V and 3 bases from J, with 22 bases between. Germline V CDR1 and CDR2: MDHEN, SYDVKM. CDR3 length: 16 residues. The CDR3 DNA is TGTGCCAGCACCCCCCCGACGGCAGGGGTGAGCTACGAGCAGTACTTC. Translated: CASTPPTAGVSYEQYF.

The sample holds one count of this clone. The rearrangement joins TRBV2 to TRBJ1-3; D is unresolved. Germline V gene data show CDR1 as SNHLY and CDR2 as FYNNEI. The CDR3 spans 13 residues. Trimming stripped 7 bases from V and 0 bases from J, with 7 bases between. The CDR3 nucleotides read TGTGCCAGCACTGGCCCCTCTGGAAACACCATATATTTT. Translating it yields CASTGPSGNTIYF.

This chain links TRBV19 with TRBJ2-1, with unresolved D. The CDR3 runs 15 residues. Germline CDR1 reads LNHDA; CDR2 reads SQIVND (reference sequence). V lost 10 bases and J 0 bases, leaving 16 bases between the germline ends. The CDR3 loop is CATTPSESSYNEQFF. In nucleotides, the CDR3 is TGTGCCACGACCCCGTCCGAGAGCTCCTACAATGAGCAGTTCTTC.

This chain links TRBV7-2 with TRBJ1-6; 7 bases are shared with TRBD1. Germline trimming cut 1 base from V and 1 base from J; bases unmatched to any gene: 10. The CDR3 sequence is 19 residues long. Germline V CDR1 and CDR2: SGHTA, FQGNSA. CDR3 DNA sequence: TGTGCCAGCAGCTTAGAGGGGGCCCGGATAGGGTCCTATAATTCACCCCTCCACTTT. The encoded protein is CASSLEGARIGSYNSPLHF.

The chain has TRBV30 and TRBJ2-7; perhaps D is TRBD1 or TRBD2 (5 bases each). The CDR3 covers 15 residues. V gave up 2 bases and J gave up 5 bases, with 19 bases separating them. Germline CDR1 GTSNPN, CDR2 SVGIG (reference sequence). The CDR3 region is CAWSPRGESWHEQYF. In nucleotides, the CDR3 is TGTGCCTGGAGTCCGAGGGGTGAGAGTTGGCACGAGCAGTACTTC.

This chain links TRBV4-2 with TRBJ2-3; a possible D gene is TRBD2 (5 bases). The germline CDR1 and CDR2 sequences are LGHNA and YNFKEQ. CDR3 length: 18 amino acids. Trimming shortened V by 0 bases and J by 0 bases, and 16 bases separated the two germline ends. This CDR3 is CASSQERGGLPSTDTQYF. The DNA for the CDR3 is TGTGCCAGCAGCCAAGAAAGAGGCGGGTTACCTAGCACAGATACGCAGTATTTT.

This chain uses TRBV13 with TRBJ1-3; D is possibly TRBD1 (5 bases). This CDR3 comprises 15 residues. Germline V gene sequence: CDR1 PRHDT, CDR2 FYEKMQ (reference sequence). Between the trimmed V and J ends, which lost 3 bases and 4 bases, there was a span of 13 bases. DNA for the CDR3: TGTGCCAGCAGCTTTCTCGACAGCAAAGGAAACACCATATATTTT. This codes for CASSFLDSKGNTIYF.

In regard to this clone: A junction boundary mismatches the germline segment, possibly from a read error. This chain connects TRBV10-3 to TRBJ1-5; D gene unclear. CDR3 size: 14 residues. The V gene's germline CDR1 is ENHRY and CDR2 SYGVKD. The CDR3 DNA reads TGTGCCATGAGTGCTACCTCCAGCAATCAGCCCCAGCATTTT. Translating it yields CAMSATSSNQPQHF.

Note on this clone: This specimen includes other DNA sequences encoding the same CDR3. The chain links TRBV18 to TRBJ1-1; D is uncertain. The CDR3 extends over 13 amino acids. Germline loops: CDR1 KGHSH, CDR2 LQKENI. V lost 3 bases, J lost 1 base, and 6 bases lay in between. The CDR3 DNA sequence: TGTGCCAGCTCACCGCAAGGGAACACTGAAGCTTTCTTT. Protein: CASSPQGNTEAFF.

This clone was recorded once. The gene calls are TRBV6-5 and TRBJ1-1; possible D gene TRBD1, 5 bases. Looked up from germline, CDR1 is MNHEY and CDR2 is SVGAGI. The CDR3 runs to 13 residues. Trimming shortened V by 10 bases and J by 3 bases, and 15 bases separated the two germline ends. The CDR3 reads CAIRAYGDTEAFF. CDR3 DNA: TGTGCCATCAGGGCGTACGGGGACACTGAAGCTTTCTTT.

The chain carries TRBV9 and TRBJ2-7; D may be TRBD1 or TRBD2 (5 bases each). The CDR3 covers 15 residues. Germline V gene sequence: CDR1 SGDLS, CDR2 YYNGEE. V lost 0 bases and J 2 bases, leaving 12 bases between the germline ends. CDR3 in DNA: TGTGCCAGCAGCGTAGGAGGGACCACCCCCTACGAGCAGTACTTC. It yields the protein CASSVGGTTPYEQYF.

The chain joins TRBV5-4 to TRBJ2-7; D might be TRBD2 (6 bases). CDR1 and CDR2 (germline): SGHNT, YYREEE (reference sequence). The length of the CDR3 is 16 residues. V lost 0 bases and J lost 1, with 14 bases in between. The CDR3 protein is CASSLGGLQGSYEQYF. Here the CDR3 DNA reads TGTGCCAGCAGCTTGGGGGGACTTCAGGGTTCCTACGAGCAGTACTTC.

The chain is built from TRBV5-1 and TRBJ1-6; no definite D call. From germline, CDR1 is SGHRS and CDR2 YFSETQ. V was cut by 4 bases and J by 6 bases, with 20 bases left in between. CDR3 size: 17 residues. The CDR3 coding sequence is TGCGCCAGCAGCGACGTAAGCCGTGGGTCGGGTAATTCACCCCTCCACTTT. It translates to CASSDVSRGSGNSPLHF.

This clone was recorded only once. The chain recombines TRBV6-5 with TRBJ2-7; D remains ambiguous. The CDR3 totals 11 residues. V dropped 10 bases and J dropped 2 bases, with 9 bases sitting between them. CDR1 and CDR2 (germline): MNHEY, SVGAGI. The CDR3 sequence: CAIIGPYEQYF. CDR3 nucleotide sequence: TGTGCCATTATAGGGCCCTACGAGCAGTACTTC.

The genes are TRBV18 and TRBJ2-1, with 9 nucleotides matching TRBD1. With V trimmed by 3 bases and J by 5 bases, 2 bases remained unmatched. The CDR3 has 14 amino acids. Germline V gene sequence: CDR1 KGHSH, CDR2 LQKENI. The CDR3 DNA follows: TGTGCCAGCTCACCGGGACAGGGTAACAATGAGCAGTTCTTC. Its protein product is CASSPGQGNNEQFF. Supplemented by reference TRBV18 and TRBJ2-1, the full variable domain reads NAGVMQNPRHLVRRRGQEARLRCSPMKGHSHVYWYRQLPEEGLKFMVYLQKENIIDESGMPKERFSAEFPKEGPSILRIQQVVRGDSAAYFCASSPGQGNNEQFFGPGTRLTVL.

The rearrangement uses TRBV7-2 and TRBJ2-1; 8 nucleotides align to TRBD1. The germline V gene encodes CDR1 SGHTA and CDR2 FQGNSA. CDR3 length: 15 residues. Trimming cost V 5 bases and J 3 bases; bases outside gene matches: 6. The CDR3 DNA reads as TGTGCCAGCAGCACCACAGGGGGTCGCTACAATGAGCAGTTCTTC. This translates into CASSTTGGRYNEQFF.

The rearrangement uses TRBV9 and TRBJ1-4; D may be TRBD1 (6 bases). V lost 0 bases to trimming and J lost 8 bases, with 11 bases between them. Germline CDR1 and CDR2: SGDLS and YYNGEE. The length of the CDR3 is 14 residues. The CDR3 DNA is TGTGCCAGCAGCGTAGGAGTCCAGGGGGAAAAACTGTTTTTT. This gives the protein CASSVGVQGEKLFF.

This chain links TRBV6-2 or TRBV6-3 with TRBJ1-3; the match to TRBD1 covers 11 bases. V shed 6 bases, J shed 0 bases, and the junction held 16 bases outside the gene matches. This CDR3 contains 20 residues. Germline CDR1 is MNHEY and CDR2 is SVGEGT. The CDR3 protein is CASSPLADRGRLGSGNTIYF. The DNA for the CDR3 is TGTGCCAGCAGCCCCCTTGCGGACAGGGGGCGCCTCGGCTCTGGAAACACCATATATTTT.

The CDR3 DNA reads as TGTGCCAGCAGCTCTGGGACTAGCGGGAGAGGTCTCGGCGAGCAGTACTTC. It is translated as CASSSGTSGRGLGEQYF. V gene TRBV13 combines with J gene TRBJ2-7; 14 bases match TRBD2. This CDR3 contains 17 residues. Germline V gene sequence: CDR1 PRHDT, CDR2 FYEKMQ (reference sequence). V gave up 4 bases and J gave up 6 bases; unmatched junction bases: 11.

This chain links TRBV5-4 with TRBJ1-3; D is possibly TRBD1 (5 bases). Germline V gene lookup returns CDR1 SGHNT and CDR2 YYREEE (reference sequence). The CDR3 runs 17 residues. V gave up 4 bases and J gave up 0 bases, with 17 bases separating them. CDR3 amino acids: CASSPVAGSSSGNTIYF. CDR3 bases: TGTGCCAGCAGCCCTGTTGCAGGGTCAAGCTCTGGAAACACCATATATTTT. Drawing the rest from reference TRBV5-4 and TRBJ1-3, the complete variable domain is ETGVTQSPTHLIKTRGQQVTLRCSSQSGHNTVSWYQQALGQGPQFIFQYYREEENGRGNFPPRFSGLQFPNYSSELNVNALELDDSALYLCASSPVAGSSSGNTIYFGEGSWLTVV.

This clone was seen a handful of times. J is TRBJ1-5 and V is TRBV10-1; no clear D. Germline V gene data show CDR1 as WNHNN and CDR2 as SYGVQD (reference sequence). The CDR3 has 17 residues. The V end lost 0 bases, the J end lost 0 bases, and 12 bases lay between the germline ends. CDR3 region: CASSESIRGDSNQPQHF. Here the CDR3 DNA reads TGCGCCAGCAGTGAGTCGATCCGGGGAGATAGCAATCAGCCCCAGCATTTT.

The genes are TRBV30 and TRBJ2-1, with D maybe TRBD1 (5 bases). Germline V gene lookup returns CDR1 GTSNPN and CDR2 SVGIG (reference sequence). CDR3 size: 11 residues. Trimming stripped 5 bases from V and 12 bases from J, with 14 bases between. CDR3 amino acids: CAWRQGSVQFF. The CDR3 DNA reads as TGTGCCTGGCGCCAGGGATCGGTGCAGTTCTTC.